These 11 T cell receptor beta chains originate from one sample sequenced in a study of shared clonotypes between healthy human individuals (dated by TCRdb to the early 2020s). Library construction relied on the immunoSEQ multiplex PCR assay. The source is immuneACCESS, and TCRdb retained only in-frame sequences with V and J called. Part of the clones is not carried over; for the studies checked, unresolved V genes explain less than half of this, and the remainder is unexplained. This sample has 190,000 or so clones in its table, and 65% to 70% of those were observed once. The biggest ten clones account for about 9.4% of the sample. The sample comprised memory CD4+ T cells sorted from blood. The cell subset or site label on this specimen signifies: CD45RA-negative fraction. These receptors were obtained from a man aged 30-40 years in good health.

This chain links TRBV29-1 with TRBJ1-1; tentatively, D is TRBD1 (5 bases). V was trimmed by 4 bases and J by 3 bases, leaving 9 bases between them. This CDR3 has 12 amino acids. Germline values: CDR1 SQVTM, CDR2 ANQGSEA. CDR3 residues: CSVGRGDTEAFF. Written as DNA, the CDR3 is TGCAGCGTTGGCCGGGGGGACACTGAAGCTTTCTTT.

This clone has just a few counts. The J gene is TRBJ2-1, the V gene TRBV18, with 7 bases aligning to TRBD2. This CDR3 region has 13 residues. After removal of 7 bases from V and 9 bases from J, the junction contained 9 bases not matched to a gene. CDR1 KGHSH and CDR2 LQKENI come from the germline V gene. The CDR3 loop reads CASWAGVLAEQFF. In DNA form, the CDR3 reads TGTGCCAGCTGGGCGGGAGTTCTTGCTGAGCAGTTCTTC.

The rearrangement uses TRBV7-2 and TRBJ2-5; D perhaps matches TRBD2 (6 bases). The CDR3 covers 15 residues. The V gene's germline CDR1 is SGHTA and CDR2 FQGNSA. The V gene lost 4 bases and the J gene lost 5 bases, with 17 bases spanning the gap. CDR3 sequence reads: CASSSAGTDWETQYF. The CDR3 DNA reads as TGTGCCAGCAGCTCAGCTGGGACTGACTGGGAGACCCAGTACTTC.

The chain recombines TRBV27 with TRBJ2-1; a possible D gene is TRBD2 (6 bases). V lost 5 bases, J lost 6 bases, and 20 bases lay in between. The CDR3 is made up of 16 amino acids. Germline V gene sequence: CDR1 MNHEY, CDR2 SMNVEV (reference sequence). The CDR3 loop is CASSLMGLSWGNEQFF. CDR3 DNA sequence: TGTGCCAGCAGTCTTATGGGACTCTCCTGGGGCAATGAGCAGTTCTTC.

The rearrangement uses TRBV11-3 and TRBJ2-5; tentatively, D is TRBD1 (6 bases). CDR3 size: 13 residues. Trimming removed 5 bases at V and 5 bases at J, with 12 bases between. CDR1 and CDR2 (germline): SGHNT, YENEEA. The CDR3 coding sequence is TGTGCCAGCAGCACAGGGACACCGGAGACCCAGTACTTC. Amino acids: CASSTGTPETQYF.

This clone showed up just a few times. V gene TRBV29-1 combines with J gene TRBJ1-1, with D unclear. Germline CDR1 SQVTM, CDR2 ANQGSEA. The V gene lost 6 bases and the J gene lost 1 base, with 9 bases spanning the gap. This CDR3 has 12 amino acids. CDR3 DNA: TGCAGCGTATATACCGGGAACACTGAAGCTTTCTTT. This sequence encodes CSVYTGNTEAFF. Using reference TRBV29-1 and TRBJ1-1 for the parts outside the CDR3, the full variable domain is SAVISQKPSRDICQRGTSLTIQCQVDSQVTMMFWYRQQPGQSLTLIATANQGSEATYESGFVIDKFPISRPNLTFSTLTVSNMSPEDSSIYLCSVYTGNTEAFFGQGTRLTVV.

The chain links TRBV30 to TRBJ2-1; 12 positions agree with TRBD1. The V gene's germline CDR1 is GTSNPN and CDR2 SVGIG (reference sequence). The CDR3 consists of 15 residues. J lost 10 bases, V lost 4 bases, and 11 bases had no gene match. The CDR3 loop is CAWTIRDRGQGEQFF. DNA of the CDR3: TGTGCCTGGACGATCCGGGACAGGGGGCAAGGCGAGCAGTTCTTC.

This chain joins TRBV7-6 and TRBJ2-7; 10 bases agree with TRBD1. The CDR3 has 14 residues. Germline loops: CDR1 SGHVS, CDR2 FNYEAQ. J gave up 6 bases and V 5 bases, and 7 bases lay outside the gene matches. CDR3 DNA sequence: TGTGCCAGCAGCCCTCGGGACAGGGGAGCCGAGCAGTACTTC. This gives the protein CASSPRDRGAEQYF.

This chain links TRBV7-3 with TRBJ2-2, with 8 bases lining up with TRBD2. From germline, CDR1 is SGHTA and CDR2 FQGTGA. The CDR3 is made up of 16 amino acids. Trimming took 5 bases from V and 1 from J; bases not matched to a gene: 6. DNA of the CDR3: TGTGCCAGCAGCCCGACGGGACTAGTGAACACCGGGGAGCTGTTTTTT. It is translated as CASSPTGLVNTGELFF.

J is TRBJ1-5 and V is TRBV19; 9 nucleotides agree with TRBD1. The junction had 7 bases not matched to a gene; V was cut back by 5 bases and J by 2 bases. Per germline, CDR1 LNHDA and CDR2 SQIVND (reference sequence). The CDR3 is 16 residues long. The CDR3 DNA is TGTGCCAGTAGTTATAAACAGGGGGCCGGCAATCAGCCCCAGCATTTT. Translation gives CASSYKQGAGNQPQHF.

The rearrangement uses TRBV6-9 and TRBJ2-7; unclear D gene. Between the trimmed V and J ends, which lost 4 bases and 3 bases, there was a span of 16 bases. There are 15 residues in the CDR3. CDR1 MNHGY and CDR2 SVAAGI come from the germline V gene. CDR3 in amino acids: CASSLPSSQIYEQYF. The CDR3 DNA follows: TGTGCCAGCAGTTTACCCAGCTCCCAAATCTACGAGCAGTACTTC.